These 3 T cell receptor beta chains originate from one sample sequenced in a study of T cells in Graves' hyperthyroidism and ophthalmopathy. RNA transcripts provided the source from which TCR beta CDR3 regions were amplified. TCR CDR3 regions were first amplified by RT-PCR with HTBI primers. Each CDR3 protein gets one entry after TCRdb re-called the multiplex PCR reads with MiXCR. The profile covers 700,000 to 850,000 distinct CDR3 sequences, with just over 35% appearing a single time and around 31% taken by the ten largest. The sequenced sample consisted of blood. These receptors were obtained from a woman in her thirties or forties with Graves' hyperthyroidism.

The CDR3 sequence: CASSLRTSGPTYEQYF. DNA of the CDR3: TGTGCCAGCAGCTTGCGGACTAGCGGGCCAACCTACGAGCAGTACTTC. The chain has TRBV11-3 and TRBJ2-7; 11 positions match TRBD2. The CDR3 has 16 residues. The ends lost 3 bases at V and 2 bases at J; junction bases unmatched: 6. The germline V gene has CDR1 SGHNT and CDR2 YENEEA. Filled out from reference TRBV11-3 and TRBJ2-7, the complete variable domain reads EAGVVQSPRYKIIEKKQPVAFWCNPISGHNTLYWYLQNLGQGPELLIRYENEEAVDDSQLPKDRFSAERLKGVDSTLKIQPAELGDSAVYLCASSLRTSGPTYEQYFGPGTRLTVT.

This chain connects TRBV12-3 or TRBV12-4 to TRBJ2-5; D might be TRBD1 or TRBD2, each matching 6 bases. V was trimmed by 6 bases and J by 9 bases, leaving 14 bases between them. The CDR3 loop spans 12 amino acids. The CDR3 region has the DNA TGTGCCAGCAGCAGGAGGGGGGAGGCCCAGTACTTC. This codes for CASSRRGEAQYF.

The rearrangement uses TRBV20-1 and TRBJ2-5, with 9 bases aligning to TRBD2. The CDR3 extends over 15 amino acids. Germline CDR1 reads DFQATT; CDR2 reads SNEGSKA (reference sequence). J lost 3 bases, V lost 0 bases, and 5 bases had no gene match. The CDR3 here is CSARDVLAGKETQYF. In DNA form, the CDR3 reads TGCAGTGCTAGAGATGTCCTAGCGGGGAAAGAGACCCAGTACTTC.